The rows below give T cell receptor beta chains drawn from one sample of a study of T cells in localized non-small cell lung cancer. Sequencing was performed with immunoSEQ multiplex PCR; in TCRdb, only in-frame clones are kept and a portion is missing. The sample holds some 90,000 clones, over 80% seen once. This specimen was peripheral blood, taken before any cancer treatment. Every receptor here comes from a man aged 35-75 years with stage I squamous cell lung carcinoma. The CDR3 runs from the conserved cysteine through the conserved F or W. A D gene is named only where the DNA matches it firmly. A clone size is listed for some rows: how often the clone was seen (once, few, many), or a class if it is expanded.

>-|TRBJ2-3|TRBV6-5|-
CASSYRGDRTDTQYF
TGTGCCAGCAGTTACAGGGGGGATCGCACAGATACGCAGTATTTT
>once|TRBJ2-2|TRBV5-1|TRBD2
CASSQNIAGGHTGELFF
TGCGCCAGCAGCCAGAATATAGCGGGGGGTCACACCGGGGAGCTGTTTTTT
>-|TRBJ1-1|TRBV6-5|TRBD1
CASSPSGQGTEAFF
TGTGCCAGCAGTCCCTCTGGACAGGGGACTGAAGCTTTCTTT
>-|TRBJ2-1|TRBV7-3|-
CASSSTDGAKQFF
TGTGCCAGCAGCTCTACGGACGGCGCCAAGCAGTTCTTC
>few|TRBJ1-5|TRBV6-1|-
CASEPDPFLQPQHF
TGTGCCAGTGAACCCGACCCATTTCTGCAGCCCCAGCATTTT
>-|TRBJ1-5|TRBV15|-
CATSRVIVSNQPQHF
TGTGCCACCAGCAGAGTAATAGTTAGCAATCAGCCCCAGCATTTT
>-|TRBJ2-2|TRBV18|-
CASSPRAANTGELFF
TGTGCCAGCTCACCCAGGGCAGCGAACACCGGGGAGCTGTTTTTT
>-|TRBJ1-1|TRBV28|-
CASSSPAGKYTTEAFF
TGTGCCAGCAGTTCCCCCGCAGGGAAATATACCACTGAAGCTTTCTTT
>-|TRBJ1-2|TRBV5-1|-
CASSLGGAGQSNYGYTF
TGCGCCAGCAGCCTCGGGGGCGCAGGACAGTCTAACTATGGCTACACCTTC
>-|TRBJ2-3|TRBV5-1|-
CASRGRSGAITDTQYF
TGCGCCAGCAGAGGGCGATCGGGGGCCATCACAGATACGCAGTATTTT
>-|TRBJ1-5|TRBV10-2|-
CASSDFVRGVGNQPQHF
TGCGCCAGCAGTGATTTCGTCAGGGGTGTTGGCAATCAGCCCCAGCATTTT
>-|TRBJ2-5|TRBV6-1|-
CASSAGRMETQYF
TGTGCCAGCAGTGCGGGTAGGATGGAGACCCAGTACTTC
>-|TRBJ2-1|TRBV6-1|-
CASKGNEQFF
TGTGCCAGCAAAGGCAATGAGCAGTTCTTC
>-|TRBJ2-7|TRBV18|-
CASSPLGGYEQYF
TGTGCCAGCTCACCACTAGGGGGCTACGAGCAGTACTTC
>-|TRBJ1-2|TRBV7-2|-
CASSLGGYGYTF
TGTGCCAGCAGCTTAGGGGGCTATGGCTACACCTTC
>-|TRBJ1-1|TRBV2|-
CASSELGRGRAFF
TGTGCCAGCAGTGAACTAGGACGAGGGAGAGCTTTCTTT
>-|TRBJ1-2|TRBV7-9|TRBD1
CASSRTGQRVYGYTF
TGTGCCAGCAGCCGAACGGGACAGCGGGTCTATGGCTACACCTTC
>-|TRBJ2-5|TRBV9|TRBD2
CASSVGLAGVETQYF
TGTGCCAGCAGCGTAGGGCTAGCGGGGGTGGAGACCCAGTACTTC
>few|TRBJ1-3|TRBV6-1|-
CASIARLSSGNTIYF
TGTGCCAGCATAGCCAGGTTAAGCTCTGGAAACACCATATATTTT
>few|TRBJ1-1|TRBV28|-
CASIPTVPANTEAFF
TGTGCCAGCATCCCGACAGTACCCGCGAACACTGAAGCTTTCTTT
>-|TRBJ1-5|TRBV28|-
CASSLTGQPQHF
TGTGCCAGCAGTTTAACTGGTCAGCCCCAGCATTTT
>-|TRBJ1-1|TRBV5-1|-
CASSLGTPRNTEAFF
TGCGCCAGCAGCCTCGGGACACCTAGGAACACTGAAGCTTTCTTT
>-|TRBJ2-5|TRBV5-1|TRBD1
CASSLKGTGAETQYF
TGCGCCAGCAGCTTGAAAGGGACAGGCGCCGAGACCCAGTACTTC
>once|TRBJ2-5|TRBV25-1|TRBD1
CASATFPDRGETQYF
TGTGCCAGCGCAACTTTCCCGGACAGGGGTGAGACCCAGTACTTC
>-|TRBJ1-2|TRBV27|TRBD1
CASLSFSQGGVVHGYTF
TGTGCCAGCCTAAGCTTTTCCCAGGGGGGTGTGGTTCATGGCTACACCTTC
>-|TRBJ2-1|TRBV11-2|-
CASSARQVYNEQFF
TGTGCCAGCAGCGCGAGACAGGTATACAATGAGCAGTTCTTC
>-|TRBJ2-7|TRBV5-1|-
CASSLLQARPGEQYF
TGCGCCAGCAGCTTGCTCCAGGCTCGACCAGGCGAGCAGTACTTC
>-|TRBJ2-7|TRBV28|-
CASSAPGARSYEQYF
TGTGCCAGCAGTGCCCCGGGAGCCAGGTCCTACGAGCAGTACTTC
>once|TRBJ2-3|TRBV5-4|-
CASSPSGIADTQYF
TGTGCCAGCAGCCCGTCTGGGATCGCAGATACGCAGTATTTT
>-|TRBJ2-1|TRBV9|-
CASSVGLVNEQFF
TGTGCCAGCAGCGTAGGATTGGTCAATGAGCAGTTCTTC
>-|TRBJ2-7|TRBV5-1|TRBD2
CASAPLAGEYEQYF
TGCGCCAGCGCCCCTCTAGCGGGGGAGTACGAGCAGTACTTC
>-|TRBJ1-2|TRBV6-1|-
CASREGPNYGYTF
TGTGCCAGCAGGGAGGGCCCGAACTATGGCTACACCTTC
>once|TRBJ2-2|TRBV5-4|-
CASSSRRGDSPLNTGELFF
TGTGCCAGCAGCTCCCGGCGGGGAGACTCACCCCTGAACACCGGGGAGCTGTTTTTT
>-|TRBJ1-2|TRBV2|-
CASSEAGQSYGYTF
TGTGCCAGCAGTGAAGCGGGGCAGAGCTATGGCTACACCTTC
>-|TRBJ2-1|TRBV15|-
CATSRESRNNEQFF
TGTGCCACCAGCAGAGAGTCGAGGAACAATGAGCAGTTCTTC
>-|TRBJ2-3|TRBV7-8|-
CASSLFWDVGKSTDTQYF
TGTGCCAGCAGCTTATTCTGGGACGTCGGCAAAAGCACAGATACGCAGTATTTT
>-|TRBJ2-7|TRBV28|-
CASAPPGRQSSYEQYF
TGTGCCAGCGCTCCCCCGGGACGCCAGAGCTCCTACGAGCAGTACTTC
>-|TRBJ1-1|TRBV5-5|-
CASSWGNTEAFF
TGTGCCAGCAGCTGGGGGAACACTGAAGCTTTCTTT
>once|TRBJ2-5|TRBV19|TRBD1
CASKARGRQQETQYF
TGTGCCAGTAAGGCCAGGGGGCGACAGCAAGAGACCCAGTACTTC
>-|TRBJ2-5|TRBV27|TRBD1
CASRRTGSETQYF
TGTGCCAGCAGACGGACAGGGTCAGAGACCCAGTACTTC
>-|TRBJ1-2|TRBV4-2|-
CASSQAQSGYTF
TGTGCCAGCAGCCAAGCCCAAAGCGGCTACACCTTC
>-|TRBJ2-4|TRBV5-1|-
CASSPGQNQNIQYF
TGCGCCAGCAGCCCTGGACAGAACCAAAACATTCAGTACTTC
>-|TRBJ1-5|TRBV30|TRBD1
CAWSLRAGGSQPQHF
TGTGCCTGGAGTCTAAGGGCAGGGGGCAGTCAGCCCCAGCATTTT
>-|TRBJ2-7|TRBV5-8|TRBD1
CASSLRTGQGAREQYF
TGTGCCAGCAGCCTTAGAACGGGACAGGGGGCCCGGGAGCAGTACTTC
>-|TRBJ1-6|TRBV5-1|TRBD1
CASSQRDRGGSPLHF
TGCGCCAGCAGCCAAAGGGACAGGGGGGGTTCACCCCTCCACTTT
>-|TRBJ1-5|TRBV6-1|-
CASSDRTLPSSAQHF
TGTGCCAGCAGTGACCGAACTCTACCCTCGTCAGCCCAGCATTTT
>-|TRBJ2-3|TRBV13|TRBD2
CASSPGLLFTDTQYF
TGTGCCAGCAGCCCGGGACTATTATTTACAGATACGCAGTATTTT
>-|TRBJ2-1|TRBV5-5|-
CASSYLGGLEDEQFF
TGTGCCAGCAGCTACCTTGGGGGCCTCGAGGATGAGCAGTTCTTC
>-|TRBJ2-5|TRBV9|-
CASSVLSGPEETQYF
TGTGCCAGCAGCGTACTCTCCGGGCCCGAGGAGACCCAGTACTTC
>once|TRBJ2-2|TRBV5-1|-
CASSLPGLGAGELFF
TGCGCCAGCAGCTTACCGGGCCTTGGGGCCGGGGAGCTGTTTTTT
>once|TRBJ2-2|TRBV15|-
CATSNQVLVNTGELFF
TGTGCCACCAGCAATCAGGTTCTTGTGAACACCGGGGAGCTGTTTTTT
>-|TRBJ2-2|TRBV7-8|TRBD1
CASRRGDRASSENTGELFF
TGTGCCAGCAGGAGGGGGGACAGGGCGTCCTCCGAGAACACCGGGGAGCTGTTTTTT
>few|TRBJ1-4|TRBV28|-
CASSLGAPGEKLFF
TGTGCCAGCAGTTTGGGGGCGCCGGGTGAAAAACTGTTTTTT
>-|TRBJ1-1|TRBV27|-
CASSPRVGGRAEAFF
TGTGCCAGCAGTCCCAGGGTAGGGGGTAGAGCTGAAGCTTTCTTT